This entry features one T cell receptor beta chain sequence. The sample is drawn from a study of early T cells in non-severe SARS-CoV-2 infection. MiXCR, run by TCRdb on the 5' RACE reads, gives a single entry per CDR3 protein. The repertoire includes about 58,000 distinct CDR3 sequences, roughly 8.4% of them detected once, and 3% to 4% sits in the top ten. The CDR3 has 16 amino acids. V dropped 1 base and J dropped 2; count of bases not matched to a gene: 4. Per the germline V gene, CDR1 is SGHRS and CDR2 is YFSETQ. This clonotype was sampled from an adult who was a healthcare worker with PCR-confirmed SARS-CoV-2 infection or an uninfected control (not recorded which). The genes are TRBV5-1 and TRBJ2-5; 11 nucleotides align to TRBD2. Sample: whole blood. The CDR3: CASSLRGLAVQETQYF. DNA of the CDR3: TGCGCCAGCAGCTTGCGGGGACTAGCGGTTCAAGAGACCCAGTACTTC. The variable domain in full, completed from reference TRBV5-1 and TRBJ2-5, reads KAGVTQTPRYLIKTRGQQVTLSCSPISGHRSVSWYQQTPGQGLQFLFEYFSETQRNKGNFPGRFSGRQFSNSRSEMNVSTLELGDSALYLCASSLRGLAVQETQYFGPGTRLLVL.